A single TCR beta chain is shown here with its context. Antigen: not known. Healthy Caucasian individuals made up all the donors. This entry comes from a study of identical twins. V lost 5 bases to trimming and J lost 6 bases; unmatched junction nucleotides: 7. Germline V gene sequence: CDR1 MNHEY, CDR2 SMNVEV (reference sequence). This CDR3 is built from 15 residues. General study points: Cord blood beta clonotypes present at high abundance carried fewer insertions; no such pattern appeared in memory repertoires.

Template switching introduced a universal primer site, and the cDNA bore unique molecular identifiers. MiXCR was run by TCRdb on the 5' RACE reads, yielding one entry per CDR3 protein. The top ten clones hold 12% of a sample with 450,000 or so distinct CDR3 sequences, about a fifth of them seen once. The chain has TRBV27 and TRBJ2-1; 10 bases align to TRBD2. The origin of this receptor is a man aged 50 to 60 in good health. The material sequenced was naive T cells sorted from blood. CDR3 region: CASSITSGNFNEQFF. The CDR3 DNA follows: TGTGCCAGCAGTATAACTAGCGGGAACTTCAATGAGCAGTTCTTC.